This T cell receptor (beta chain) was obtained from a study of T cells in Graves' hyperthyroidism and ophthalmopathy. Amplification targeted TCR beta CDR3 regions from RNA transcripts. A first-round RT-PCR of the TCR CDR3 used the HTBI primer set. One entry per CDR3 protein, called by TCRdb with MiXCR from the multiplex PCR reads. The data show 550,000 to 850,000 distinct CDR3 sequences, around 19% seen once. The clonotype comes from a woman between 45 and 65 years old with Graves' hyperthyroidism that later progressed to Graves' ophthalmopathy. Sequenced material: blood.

CDR3 amino acids: CASSIISRGHEQFF. CDR3 sequence (DNA): TGTGCCAGCAGTATCATCAGCAGGGGGCATGAGCAGTTCTTC. The chain employs TRBV27 and TRBJ2-1; 8 positions agree with TRBD1. From germline, CDR1 is MNHEY and CDR2 SMNVEV (reference sequence). J gave up 8 bases and V 5 bases, and 8 bases lay outside the gene matches. The CDR3 is made up of 14 amino acids.